The rows below give T cell receptor beta chains drawn from one sample of a study of CD8+ T cells in alopecia areata. Only in-frame clones appear in the TCRdb table, and some are missing; sequencing was by immunoSEQ multiplex PCR. The sample lists about 130,000 clones, around three fifths occurring once. This specimen was CD4+ T cells sorted from blood, taken at week 0. Receptors were obtained from a human donor with alopecia areata. CDR3s include the opening cysteine and the closing phenylalanine or tryptophan. The D gene is left open where the match is weak. Clone sizes are given selectively: once, few, many, or a class where the clone is expanded.

v_gene,j_gene,d_gene,abundance,CDR3nt,CDR3aa
TRBV5-5,TRBJ1-5,.,.,TGTGCCAGCAGCTTCCAGGGAGGCGTAGATCAGCCCCAGCATTTT,CASSFQGGVDQPQHF
TRBV29-1,TRBJ2-5,.,few,TGCAGCGTTCGCCCAGGAGAGACCCAGTACTTC,CSVRPGETQYF
TRBV7-2,TRBJ2-1,.,.,TGTGCCAGCAGCTTAATTCTCCAGTTTTCGGTGGGAGAGCAGTTCTTC,CASSLILQFSVGEQFF
TRBV28,TRBJ2-7,.,.,TGTGCCAGCAGTAGAACAGCGTACGAGCAGTACTTC,CASSRTAYEQYF
TRBV28,TRBJ2-7,.,.,TGTGCCAGCAGTCCTACAGGGGAGGGACCCTACGAGCAGTACTTC,CASSPTGEGPYEQYF
TRBV7-9,TRBJ2-7,TRBD2,.,TGTGCCAGCAGCCCTAGGGCGGCTAGCGGAGCCAGGTCCTACGAGCAGTACTTC,CASSPRAASGARSYEQYF
TRBV5-1,TRBJ2-5,.,.,TGCGCCAGCAGCTTGGGCGGTGGCCCATTGGTGACCCAGTACTTC,CASSLGGGPLVTQYF
TRBV2,TRBJ2-5,TRBD2,.,TGTGCCAGCGCGGGGGGCCCGGAGACCCAGTACTTC,CASAGGPETQYF
TRBV30,TRBJ2-7,.,.,TGTGCCTGGAGTTGGGCAGGACAGGAGCAGTACTTC,CAWSWAGQEQYF
TRBV25-1,TRBJ1-2,.,.,TGTGCCAGCAGTGAATGGCTAGGGAATAGCGATGGCTACACCTTC,CASSEWLGNSDGYTF
TRBV29-1,TRBJ2-5,.,few,TGCAGCGTTGAAGGGAAGGGGGGGGATGAGACCCAGTACTTC,CSVEGKGGDETQYF
TRBV7-2,TRBJ2-2,TRBD2,few,TGTGCCAGCAGCCCCTCGACGGCTAGCGGGGGTATCGGGGAGCTGTTTTTT,CASSPSTASGGIGELFF
TRBV7-2,TRBJ1-1,.,few,TGTGCCAGCAGCTTCAGGGAAAACACTGAAGCTTTCTTT,CASSFRENTEAFF
TRBV18,TRBJ1-4,.,.,TGTGCCAGCTCACCAACAACTAATGAAAAACTGTTTTTT,CASSPTTNEKLFF
TRBV6-5,TRBJ1-5,.,.,TGTGCCAGCAGGCAGGGAGGGCGGAGCAATCAGCCCCAGCATTTT,CASRQGGRSNQPQHF
TRBV2,TRBJ2-7,TRBD2,.,TGTGCCAGCAGAGACGACGGGGGGGCTGAGTACGAGCAGTACTTC,CASRDDGGAEYEQYF
TRBV7-8,TRBJ2-3,.,.,TGTGCCAGCAGCCCGAGGACAGTGCGTACGAGCACAGATACGCAGTATTTT,CASSPRTVRTSTDTQYF
TRBV28,TRBJ1-2,.,once,TGTGCCAGCAGTTTAGGGGCCTCAAAGAATGGCTACACCTTC,CASSLGASKNGYTF
TRBV25-1,TRBJ2-1,TRBD1,.,TGTGCCAGCAGCAGGGGGCCTAGGTTCTTC,CASSRGPRFF
TRBV2,TRBJ2-3,TRBD2,.,TGTGCCACCCAGACCGGACTAGCGGGGGGAAATACGCAGTATTTT,CATQTGLAGGNTQYF
TRBV7-2,TRBJ1-1,TRBD1,.,TGTGCCAGCAGCTTAGTGGGGACAGGGGGCTTTAACACTGAAGCTTTCTTT,CASSLVGTGGFNTEAFF
TRBV28,TRBJ1-2,TRBD1,.,TGTGCCAGCGCGGGGACAGGGGGCTGGGATGTCGATGGCTACACCTTC,CASAGTGGWDVDGYTF
TRBV30,TRBJ1-5,TRBD1,.,TGTGCCTGGACCCGACAGGAAAGGGGGCATCAGCCCCAGCATTTT,CAWTRQERGHQPQHF
TRBV2,TRBJ2-1,.,.,TGTGCCAGCTCTTTGCGGGGGCGGGAGTTCTTC,CASSLRGREFF
TRBV29-1,TRBJ2-7,TRBD1,.,TGCAGCGTCGAGAGGGGGACAGGGCTCTACGAGCAGTACTTC,CSVERGTGLYEQYF
TRBV9,TRBJ2-3,.,.,TGTGCCAGCAGCCCCACGGCGTCGGGAGATACGCAGTATTTT,CASSPTASGDTQYF
TRBV20-1,TRBJ2-7,.,.,TGCAGTGCGAGAGACATGCGCGAGCAGTACTTC,CSARDMREQYF
TRBV28,TRBJ2-1,.,few,TGTGCCAGCAGAATTAGGAGGGTACTTATCGATGAGCAGTTCTTC,CASRIRRVLIDEQFF
TRBV28,TRBJ2-1,TRBD2,once,TGTGCCAGCCAACAGGGCGCGACTAGCGGCACTTTCTACAATGAGCAGTTCTTC,CASQQGATSGTFYNEQFF
TRBV5-5,TRBJ2-3,TRBD2,few,TGTGCCAGCAGCTTCCAAGCGGGGACCACAGATACGCAGTATTTT,CASSFQAGTTDTQYF
TRBV5-1,TRBJ2-7,TRBD1,.,TGCGCCAGCAGCTTGGGGGGACAGGGATCCTACGAGCAGTACTTC,CASSLGGQGSYEQYF
TRBV27,TRBJ1-2,.,.,TGTGCCAGCAGTTTAAGGGGGAACGCACCTCATGGCTACACCTTC,CASSLRGNAPHGYTF
TRBV25-1,TRBJ2-4,.,.,TGTGCCAGCAGTGAATTGACAGGAAACATTCAGTACTTC,CASSELTGNIQYF
TRBV6-4,TRBJ1-2,TRBD1,.,TGTGCCAGCAGTGACCCACCCCCGGGACAGGGGTTCGCTGGCTACACCTTC,CASSDPPPGQGFAGYTF
TRBV18,TRBJ1-2,.,.,TGTGCCAGCTCACCACCGGTTTCACAGGCCTATGGCTACACCTTC,CASSPPVSQAYGYTF
TRBV27,TRBJ1-3,.,few,TGTGCCAGCAGTTCGACGAGCTCTGGAAACACCATATATTTT,CASSSTSSGNTIYF
TRBV5-1,TRBJ1-2,.,.,TGCGCCAGCAGCCCTGAGCTCAGGGTAAGGGACGGCTACACCTTC,CASSPELRVRDGYTF
TRBV18,TRBJ1-2,.,.,TGTGCCAGCTCCGACCGGGACAAGGGCTATGGCTACACCTTC,CASSDRDKGYGYTF
TRBV7-8,TRBJ2-3,.,few,TGTGCCAGCATCAGTCGGCCTAGCACAGATACGCAGTATTTT,CASISRPSTDTQYF
TRBV29-1,TRBJ2-7,TRBD1,.,TGCAGCGTTTCGGGACAGTCTTACGAGCAGTACTTC,CSVSGQSYEQYF
TRBV5-1,TRBJ2-5,TRBD1,.,TGCGCCAGCAGCGGGACAGGGGTGAAGACCCAGTACTTC,CASSGTGVKTQYF
TRBV2,TRBJ1-5,TRBD1,once,TGTGCCAGCAGTGGACAGGGGGAATTTCAGCCCCAGCATTTT,CASSGQGEFQPQHF
TRBV7-2,TRBJ2-2,TRBD1,medium-sized,TGTGCCAGCAGCTCGGGGACAGCCCTGAACACCGGGGAGCTGTTTTTT,CASSSGTALNTGELFF
TRBV6-1,TRBJ2-5,TRBD1,.,TGTGCCAGCAGAGCAGGGGGCATCCAGAAGACCCAGTACTTC,CASRAGGIQKTQYF
TRBV28,TRBJ2-2,.,.,TGTGCCAGCGGTTTATGGGGGGAGCTGTTTTTT,CASGLWGELFF
TRBV7-9,TRBJ2-3,TRBD1,once,TGTGCCGGGGGACAGGGAAGAGATACGCAGTATTTT,CAGGQGRDTQYF
TRBV27,TRBJ1-2,TRBD1,.,TGTGCCAGCAGTTTGGACAGGGGGCTGGTTGGCTACACCTTC,CASSLDRGLVGYTF
TRBV6-5,TRBJ1-1,.,few,TGTGCCAGCAGTTACCAGGGGTTTGGGAACACTGAAGCTTTCTTT,CASSYQGFGNTEAFF
TRBV2,TRBJ1-2,TRBD1,.,TGTGCCAGCAGTTTGACAGGGAAGGGTGGCTACACCTTC,CASSLTGKGGYTF
TRBV20-1,TRBJ2-7,.,.,TGCAGCCCTCTTGGCTACGAGCAGTACTTC,CSPLGYEQYF
TRBV12-5,TRBJ2-5,TRBD1,.,TGTGCTAGTGGTTCTGACAGGGGGCTTGAGACCCAGTACTTC,CASGSDRGLETQYF
TRBV7-2,TRBJ2-3,.,few,TGTGCCAGCAGCTTAGTAGGGCAGGGGACAGATACGCAGTATTTT,CASSLVGQGTDTQYF
TRBV10-3,TRBJ1-4,.,.,TGTGCCATCAGTGAGAGGGGACGAGAAAAACTGTTTTTT,CAISERGREKLFF
TRBV11-3,TRBJ2-3,.,.,TGTGCCAGCAGCTTAGGTGTAGGCACAGATACGCAGTATTTT,CASSLGVGTDTQYF
TRBV6-5,TRBJ2-5,.,.,TGTGCCAGCAGTTACTCGATCGGGCCGACACGGGAGACCCAGTACTTC,CASSYSIGPTRETQYF